These T cell receptor beta chains were read from a single sample in a study of cytomegalovirus exposure and HLA in healthy donors. Repertoires were generated with immunoSEQ multiplex PCR, while TCRdb's copy carries only in-frame clones and drops some. The sample yields under 250,000 clones, roughly 87% seen once. Material for sequencing was PBMCs. The receptors were gathered from a woman younger than 30 in good health and CMV-seropositive. The CDR3 runs from the conserved cysteine through the conserved F or W. A D gene is named only where the DNA matches it firmly. Only part of the rows carry a size: once, few, many, or a class if the clone is expanded.

V	D	J	size	CDR3
TRBV28	TRBD2	TRBJ2-7	.	CASSPLRLAVPSYEQYF
TRBV27	.	TRBJ2-3	.	CASSLGRGDTQYF
TRBV7-3	TRBD2	TRBJ2-2	.	CASSLTPGGRNRELFF
TRBV4-1	TRBD2	TRBJ2-7	.	CASSPQTSGQSYEQYF
TRBV4-1	TRBD1	TRBJ1-2	.	CASSQVGGSGQGNGYTF
TRBV4-1	.	TRBJ1-2	few	CASSQGHRVGYGYTF
TRBV9	TRBD2	TRBJ2-1	.	CASSVIGGRYPPLHEQFF
TRBV30	.	TRBJ1-1	.	CAWRRGGNTEAFF
TRBV7-2	.	TRBJ2-2	.	CAGSQGLGVTGELFF
TRBV19	TRBD2	TRBJ2-2	.	CASVLAGVGTGELFF
TRBV28	.	TRBJ1-4	.	CASSFDITRVGEKLFF
TRBV5-6	TRBD2	TRBJ2-2	.	CASSLWGTSGNTGELFF
TRBV7-8	.	TRBJ1-3	.	CASSLVGGALSGNTIYF
TRBV5-5	.	TRBJ2-3	.	CASSLAGYPTDTQYF
TRBV5-4	TRBD1	TRBJ2-5	.	CASSLGGTGVPLFSETQYF
TRBV5-1	.	TRBJ2-1	.	CASSGSRYSSYNEQFF
TRBV15	.	TRBJ2-7	.	CATSSGYEQYF
TRBV18	TRBD1	TRBJ1-1	.	CASSPGRTGQGAAFF
TRBV5-1	.	TRBJ1-1	.	CASSKDTGGTEAFF
TRBV9	TRBD2	TRBJ2-5	.	CASSVEAGGQETQYF
TRBV5-1	TRBD2	TRBJ2-1	.	CASNPGTSVDEQFF
TRBV4-1	.	TRBJ2-1	.	CASSRSGYNEQFF
TRBV28	.	TRBJ1-1	.	CASSLAGGARVAFF
TRBV5-4	.	TRBJ1-5	.	CASSSGGADQPQHF
TRBV27	.	TRBJ2-3	.	CASSLSSGLGFGTDTQYF
TRBV27	.	TRBJ2-2	.	CASSLRGREPGELFF
TRBV2	.	TRBJ1-2	.	CASTGGIYGYTF
TRBV30	.	TRBJ1-5	many	CAWNRDGNQPQHF
TRBV27	TRBD1	TRBJ2-1	.	CASRTGIWLNEQFF
TRBV6-1	TRBD1	TRBJ1-2	.	CASSQTHRGNYGYTF
TRBV30	TRBD1	TRBJ1-1	few	CAWSAGTGRNTEAFF
TRBV5-8	TRBD2	TRBJ2-1	.	CASSGLAGFPFPYNEQFF
TRBV19	.	TRBJ1-2	.	CASSGATGFGGYTF
TRBV10-2	.	TRBJ2-1	.	CASSETTGYNEQFF
TRBV28	.	TRBJ2-6	.	CASTLTRSSGANVLTF
TRBV28	TRBD2	TRBJ2-7	.	CASSPLFVGLAGERAYEQYF
TRBV30	.	TRBJ1-2	.	CAWSVGGGYGYTF
TRBV19	.	TRBJ2-6	.	CASRDSSGANVLTF
TRBV6-5	TRBD1	TRBJ1-1	.	CASKRTQGVFRAFF
TRBV11-3	TRBD2	TRBJ2-3	.	CASSRGSGQDTQYF
TRBV11-2	TRBD2	TRBJ2-2	.	CASSLGTSGRGELFF